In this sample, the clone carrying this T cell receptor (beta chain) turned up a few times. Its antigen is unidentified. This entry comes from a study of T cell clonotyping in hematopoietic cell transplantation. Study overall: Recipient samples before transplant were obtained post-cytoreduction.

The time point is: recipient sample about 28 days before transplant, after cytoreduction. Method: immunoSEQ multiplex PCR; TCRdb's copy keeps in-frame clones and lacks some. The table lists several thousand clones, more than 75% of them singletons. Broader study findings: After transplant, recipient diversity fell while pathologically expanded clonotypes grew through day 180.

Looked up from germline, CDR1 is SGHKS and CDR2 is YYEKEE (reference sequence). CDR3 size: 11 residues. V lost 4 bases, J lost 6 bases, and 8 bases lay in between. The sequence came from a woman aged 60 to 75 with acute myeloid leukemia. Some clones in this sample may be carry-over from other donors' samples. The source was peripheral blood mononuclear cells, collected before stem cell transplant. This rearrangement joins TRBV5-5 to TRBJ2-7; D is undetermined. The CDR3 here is CASSINTEQYF. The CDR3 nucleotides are TGTGCCAGCAGCATAAATACCGAGCAGTACTTC.